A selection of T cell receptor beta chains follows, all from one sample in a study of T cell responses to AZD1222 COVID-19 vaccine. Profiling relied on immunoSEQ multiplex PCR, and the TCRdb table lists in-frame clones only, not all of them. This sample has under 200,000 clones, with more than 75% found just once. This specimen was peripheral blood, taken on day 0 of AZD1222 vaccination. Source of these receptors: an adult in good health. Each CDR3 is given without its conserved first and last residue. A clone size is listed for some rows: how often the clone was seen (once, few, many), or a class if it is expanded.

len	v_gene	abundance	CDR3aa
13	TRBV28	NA	ASSLALGGANVLT
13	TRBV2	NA	ASSEVGGSRQPQH
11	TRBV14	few	ASSRDRAYEQY
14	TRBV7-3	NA	ASSSNPLAGEETQY
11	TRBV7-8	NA	ASSSGDPDTQY
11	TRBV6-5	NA	ASILSTGTEAF
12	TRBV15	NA	ATSRARDYQPQH
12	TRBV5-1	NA	ASTPGQGTYEQY
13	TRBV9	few	ASSDGQGGPYEQY
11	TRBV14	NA	ASSQDSGNTIY
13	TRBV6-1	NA	ASSEGQVSNQPQH
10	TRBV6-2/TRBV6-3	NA	ASSNGYTEAF
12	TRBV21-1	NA	ASSKRGFQETQY
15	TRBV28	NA	ASSLGLAGGPYNEQF
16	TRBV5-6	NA	ASSLMARLAAFKETQY
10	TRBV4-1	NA	ASSQERDEQF
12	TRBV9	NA	ASSYRDRPSEQY
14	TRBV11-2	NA	ASSSRQGVTLTEAF
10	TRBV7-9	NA	ASSLDYYGYT
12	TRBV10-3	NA	AIRATGTGLEAF
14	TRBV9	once	ASSVDGRGAADTQY
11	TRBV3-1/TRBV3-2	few	ASSQFTAGELF
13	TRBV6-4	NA	ASSVRVEGLYEQY
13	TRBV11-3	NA	ASSYSRDKRNEQF
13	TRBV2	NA	ASRQDLGLNYGYT
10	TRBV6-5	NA	ASSSRSNEQF
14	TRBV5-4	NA	ASSSGLAVASYEQY
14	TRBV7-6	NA	ASSLDDISGIYEQY
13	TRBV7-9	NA	ASSFRSLSSYEQY
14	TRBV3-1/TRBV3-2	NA	ASSQETGGLEEKLF
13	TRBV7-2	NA	ASSLGAIANYGYT
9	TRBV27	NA	ASSKNNEQF
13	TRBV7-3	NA	ASSLIPRANNEQF
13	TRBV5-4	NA	ASSQTGAFTYEQY
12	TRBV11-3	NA	ASSSDPWADTQY
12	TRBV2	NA	ATQDRGLDQPQH
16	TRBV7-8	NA	ASSLRLGGRSYSYEQY
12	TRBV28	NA	ASSLTGAGYEQY
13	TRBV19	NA	ASSTPGVGPFGYT
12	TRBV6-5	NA	ASSYSGQDYGYT
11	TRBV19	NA	ASREDQGDEQY
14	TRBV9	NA	ASSVRTRGRGYEQY
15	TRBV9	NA	ASTQWADQGGNSPLH
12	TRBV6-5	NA	ASRALWQNTEAF
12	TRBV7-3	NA	ASSYGTSGYEQY
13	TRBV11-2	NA	ASSLLAGRTYEQY
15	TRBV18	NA	ASSPTPGQGKTDTQY
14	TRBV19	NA	ASSLWTGGPNQPQH
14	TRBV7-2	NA	ASSLAGTSRTDTQY
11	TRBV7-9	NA	ASSLDRENEQY
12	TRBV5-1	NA	ASSWDGLNTEAF
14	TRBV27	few	ASSFYGTGGGQPQH
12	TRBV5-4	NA	ASSLGGANTEAF
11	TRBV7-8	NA	ASSLRSGETQY
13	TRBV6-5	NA	ASSYSVGGNYGYT
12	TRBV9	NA	ASSPHWGRDEQF